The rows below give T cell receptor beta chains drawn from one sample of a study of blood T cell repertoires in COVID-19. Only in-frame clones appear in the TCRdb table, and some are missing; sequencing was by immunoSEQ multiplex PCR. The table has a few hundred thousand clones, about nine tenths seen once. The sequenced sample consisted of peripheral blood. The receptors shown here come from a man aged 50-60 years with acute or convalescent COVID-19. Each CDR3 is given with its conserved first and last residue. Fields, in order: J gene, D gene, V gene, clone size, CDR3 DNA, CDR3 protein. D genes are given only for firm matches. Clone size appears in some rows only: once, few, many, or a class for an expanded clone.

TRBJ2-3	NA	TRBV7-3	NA	TGTGCCAGCAGCCAGACAGATACGCAGTATTTT	CASSQTDTQYF
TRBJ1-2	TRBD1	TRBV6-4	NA	TGTGCCAGCAGCCCGACAGGGTTCGGCTATGGCTACACCTTC	CASSPTGFGYGYTF
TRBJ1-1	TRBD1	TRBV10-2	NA	TGCGCCAGCCACAGCAGGGGGCCCGCTTTCTTT	CASHSRGPAFF
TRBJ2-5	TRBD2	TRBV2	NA	TGTGCCAGCACCGAGGGTAGCGGGGTCCAAGAGACCCAGTACTTC	CASTEGSGVQETQYF
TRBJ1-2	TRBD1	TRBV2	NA	TGTGCCAGCAGTGAAGAAAGAAGGGACAGGGTTAACTATGGCTACACCTTC	CASSEERRDRVNYGYTF
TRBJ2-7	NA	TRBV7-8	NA	TGTGCCAGCAGCTTAGTCCCCACAGGGGAGGACGAGCAGTACTTC	CASSLVPTGEDEQYF
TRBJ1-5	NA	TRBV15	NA	TGTGCCACCAGCAGACTGCCACTCCTGGATCAGCCCCAGCATTTT	CATSRLPLLDQPQHF
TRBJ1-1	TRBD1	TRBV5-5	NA	TGTGCCAGCAGTCGTACAGGGGGCGCAACTGAAGCTTTCTTT	CASSRTGGATEAFF
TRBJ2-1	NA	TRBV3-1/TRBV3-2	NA	TGTGCCAGCAGATACACCGGGACTGATTCCTACAATGAGCAGTTCTTC	CASRYTGTDSYNEQFF
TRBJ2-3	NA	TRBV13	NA	TGTGCCAGCAGCTCGCCGCGCGGGGAAAGCACAGATACGCAGTATTTT	CASSSPRGESTDTQYF
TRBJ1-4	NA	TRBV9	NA	TGTGCCAGCAGCGTAGGTCAGGGTTCTGATGAAAAACTGTTTTTT	CASSVGQGSDEKLFF
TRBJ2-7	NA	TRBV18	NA	TGTGCCAGCTCACTACAGGGATACGAGCAGTACTTC	CASSLQGYEQYF
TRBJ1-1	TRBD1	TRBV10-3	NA	TGTGCCATCAGTGTTACAGGGGAGAGGAACACTGAAGCTTTCTTT	CAISVTGERNTEAFF
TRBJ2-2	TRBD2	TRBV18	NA	TGTGCCAGCTCACCACTTGTAGCGGGAGGCACCGGGGAGCTGTTTTTT	CASSPLVAGGTGELFF
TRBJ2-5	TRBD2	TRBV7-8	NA	TGTGCCAGCAGCTTAGACCAGGGTAGCGGGGGGGAGACCCAGTACTTC	CASSLDQGSGGETQYF
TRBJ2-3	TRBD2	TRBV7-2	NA	TGTGCCAGCAGCGTGGCGGGGGGGCGCCAAGATACGCAGTATTTT	CASSVAGGRQDTQYF
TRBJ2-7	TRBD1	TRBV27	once	TGTGCCAGCAGTTTAGTGGGACAGGGTTCCTACGAGCAGTACTTC	CASSLVGQGSYEQYF
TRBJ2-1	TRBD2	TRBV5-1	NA	TGCGCCAGCAGCCCACTAGCGGGGGCCTCCTACAATGAGCAGTTCTTC	CASSPLAGASYNEQFF
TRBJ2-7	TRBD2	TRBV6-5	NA	TGTGCCAGCAGAGCGGGGAACCGCTACGAGCAGTACTTC	CASRAGNRYEQYF
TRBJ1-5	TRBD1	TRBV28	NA	TGTGCCAGCAGTACTCGGACAGGGGGCTATCAGCCCCAGCATTTT	CASSTRTGGYQPQHF
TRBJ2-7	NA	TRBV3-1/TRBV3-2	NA	TGTGCCAGCAGCCAAGAAGGGGGCTACGAGCAGTACTTC	CASSQEGGYEQYF
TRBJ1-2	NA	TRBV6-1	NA	TGTGCCAGCAGTGAAATACGGGGTACCACGCAGGGGTTTCGTAACTATGGCTACACCTTC	CASSEIRGTTQGFRNYGYTF
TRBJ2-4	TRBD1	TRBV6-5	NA	TGTGCCAGCAGTAACCTCGGGACAGGGGTAAACATTCAGTACTTC	CASSNLGTGVNIQYF
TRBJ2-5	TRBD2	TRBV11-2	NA	TGTGCCAGCACACGGGGGGTTGGAGAGACCCAGTACTTC	CASTRGVGETQYF
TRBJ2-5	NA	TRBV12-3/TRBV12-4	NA	TGTGCCAGCAGTTTGTACAGTAAAGAGACCCAGTACTTC	CASSLYSKETQYF
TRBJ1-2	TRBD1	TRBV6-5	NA	TGTGCCAGCAGTTACTCACAGGGACAGGGTAATGGCTACACCTTC	CASSYSQGQGNGYTF
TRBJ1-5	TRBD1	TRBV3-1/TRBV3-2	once	TGTGCCAGCAGCCTTGGGACAGGCCTTAGCAATCAGCCCCAGCATTTT	CASSLGTGLSNQPQHF
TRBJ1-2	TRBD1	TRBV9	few	TGTGCCAGCAGCCCTTTTCGCTCCCGGGACAGGGGCAGTGGCTACACCTTC	CASSPFRSRDRGSGYTF
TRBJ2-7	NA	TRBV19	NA	TGTGCCAGTAGTATAGATGTCAGGGGAGACGAGCAGTACTTC	CASSIDVRGDEQYF
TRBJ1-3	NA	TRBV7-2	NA	TGTGCCAGCAGTCTCGTTATGGAGGCTGGAAACACCATATATTTT	CASSLVMEAGNTIYF
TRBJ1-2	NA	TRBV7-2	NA	TGTGCCAGCAGCTTTCCCCGGCGGCCTGGCTACACCTTC	CASSFPRRPGYTF
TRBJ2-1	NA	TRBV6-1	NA	TGTGCCAGCAGTGAAGTATCGACAGGAAAGAATGAGCAGTTCTTC	CASSEVSTGKNEQFF
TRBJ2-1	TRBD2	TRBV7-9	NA	TGTGCCAGCAGCGGCCGCGGGGGACCCTACAATGAGCAGTTCTTC	CASSGRGGPYNEQFF
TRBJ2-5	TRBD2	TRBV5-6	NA	TGTGCCAGCAGCTTGACTCGGGGGGGATTAGAGACCCAGTACTTC	CASSLTRGGLETQYF
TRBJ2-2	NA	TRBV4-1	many	TGCGCCAGCAGCCAAGCTCCCCCTCCTTGGGGGGCGAACACCGGGGAGCTGTTTTTT	CASSQAPPPWGANTGELFF
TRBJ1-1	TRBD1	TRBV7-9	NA	TGTGCCAGCAGCTCGGGACAGGGGGCGCGGGAAGCTTTCTTT	CASSSGQGAREAFF
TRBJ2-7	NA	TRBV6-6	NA	TGTGCCAGCAGTTACTCCCAGGGCCGGTTACACTTC	CASSYSQGRLHF
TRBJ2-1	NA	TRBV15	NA	TGTGCCACCAGCAGAGATGTAAGGGGAGGCTATGAGCAGTTCTTC	CATSRDVRGGYEQFF
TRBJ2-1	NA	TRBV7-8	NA	TGTGCCAGCAGCCAACAGGGACGCAATGAGCAGTTCTTC	CASSQQGRNEQFF
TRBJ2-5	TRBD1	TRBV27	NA	TGTGCCAGCAGTTCTGGGACAGGGGGCGAAACCCAGTACTTC	CASSSGTGGETQYF
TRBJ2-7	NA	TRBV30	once	TGTGCCTGGAGTGAAGGGATGGGGCAGTCCTACGAGCAGTACTTC	CAWSEGMGQSYEQYF
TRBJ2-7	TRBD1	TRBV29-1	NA	TGCAGCGTTTACGGACAGGCAGACGAGCAGTACTTC	CSVYGQADEQYF
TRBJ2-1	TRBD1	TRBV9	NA	TGTGCCAGCAGCGGAGGACAGGGAGGTGCAGACAATGAGCAGTTCTTC	CASSGGQGGADNEQFF
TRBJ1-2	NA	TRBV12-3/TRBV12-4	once	TGTGCCAGCAGTTTTAGGGGTGGCTATGGCTACACCTTC	CASSFRGGYGYTF
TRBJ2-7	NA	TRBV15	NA	TGTGCCACCAGCAGACTTACCTACGACGAGCAGTACTTC	CATSRLTYDEQYF